This T cell receptor (beta chain) was identified in a study of neurological immune-mediated disorders (dated by TCRdb to about 2019). Concerning the study at large: Of the approximately 34 multiple sclerosis patients, about 30 had relapsing-remitting MS and 3 had secondary progressive MS. Using UMI-based sequencing, the study compared peripheral blood TCR-beta repertoires from patients with HTLV-I-associated myelopathy (HAM/TSP), patients with multiple sclerosis, and healthy controls. The cohort included some 66 subjects: approximately 15 with HAM/TSP, some 35 with multiple sclerosis, and roughly 20 healthy controls. The 106 TCR-beta libraries covered PBMC samples along with longitudinal samples, technical triplicates, and paired sorted CD4+ and CD8+ T-cell subsets. Overall study results and their limits: Repertoires from 18 of 34 MS patients were grouped by phylogenetic analysis into a cluster of related CDR3 sequences, suggesting a possible repertoire-level signature. Expanded clones from different subjects shared no identical CDR3 amino acid sequences, which suggests that TCR-beta repertoires were private in all groups. TCR clonal expansion was highest in HAM/TSP patients and lowest in MS patients, with MS patients falling below even healthy controls. No association of the MS cluster with clinical or MRI features was observed, and the need for larger cohorts was stated by the authors.

Libraries from unsorted PBMCs were made from 2 million PBMCs kept in RNAlater at -80 degrees C until RNA extraction. The multiple sclerosis patients were enrolled in a US clinical protocol that used magnetic resonance imaging to evaluate disease progression. PBMCs were separated from peripheral blood using Ficoll-Hypaque density gradient centrifugation and then cryopreserved in liquid nitrogen. To synthesize cDNA, template-switch 5'RACE was performed with a primer carrying a 10-nucleotide random unique molecular identifier so that each TCR transcript was tagged. Every sequencing run covered 15-18 subjects and yielded more than 160 million TCR-beta sequences. The RNeasy kit was used for extraction of total RNA. The KAPA Real-time Library Amplification kit was used to amplify TCR-beta VDJ regions with primers for the TCR constant region and the 5'RACE anchor. Sample indexes and Illumina adaptors were added in a first PCR, after which library yield was increased in a second PCR. The roughly 650 bp TCR product was size-selected on a 2% E-gel SizeSelection system after Ampure bead purification. Library quality was checked on a Bioanalyzer, concentration was measured with Qubit, and libraries were quantified with the Kapa Library Quantification kit before pooling. Paired-end 2 x 150 bp sequencing of the libraries was performed on an Illumina HiSeq 2500. To increase sequence diversity, about 24-32% phiX was spiked into each library pool. Under the source paper's analysis protocol: The quality-filtered reads were processed with the UMI-based MiGEC pipeline, whose error correction step removed more than 80% of the raw TCR sequences. VDJ genes were aligned to IMGT germline references, and each clonotype was defined by a unique CDR3 amino acid sequence together with V-J genes. VDJtools evaluated clonal expansion, Shannon diversity and CDR3 relatedness (CalcPairwiseDistances, ClusterSamples); CLCbio workbench built phylogenetic trees. Using coefficient-of-variation modelling across technical triplicates, the study counted a clone as expanded if it had at least 8 unique UMIs. TCRdb itself trimmed the public reads at Q25 with fastp, ran MiXCR and retained productive beta chains. When rows share a CDR3 protein, they turn into one entry using the most common DNA and genes. In this record, the V and J calls reflect TCRdb's handling and not the investigators' own analysis. The sample table contains roughly 100,000 distinct CDR3 sequences; only one count was recorded for 3% to 4% of them. The top ten hold less than 3% of the sample.

This clonotype was detected ten times or more. Its antigen remains unidentified. No base qualities exist here, and no much larger clone lies one base off it. The trim is 6 bases for V and 2 bases for J, with a gap of 13 bases between the germline ends. There are 15 amino acids in the CDR3, from cysteine to phenylalanine inclusive. Only the CDR3 DNA stays, 45 bases, in frame from base 1. The sample consisted of PBMCs. The TCR sequence derives from a woman aged 45-65 years with multiple sclerosis. Recombination joined TRBV12-3 or TRBV12-4 with TRBJ2-2, with TRBD1 tentatively as D gene (6 bases match). The DNA reads as follows: TGTGCCAGCAGAACGGACAGTTTCAACACCGGGGAGCTGTTTTTT. Translated, this gives CASRTDSFNTGELFF.